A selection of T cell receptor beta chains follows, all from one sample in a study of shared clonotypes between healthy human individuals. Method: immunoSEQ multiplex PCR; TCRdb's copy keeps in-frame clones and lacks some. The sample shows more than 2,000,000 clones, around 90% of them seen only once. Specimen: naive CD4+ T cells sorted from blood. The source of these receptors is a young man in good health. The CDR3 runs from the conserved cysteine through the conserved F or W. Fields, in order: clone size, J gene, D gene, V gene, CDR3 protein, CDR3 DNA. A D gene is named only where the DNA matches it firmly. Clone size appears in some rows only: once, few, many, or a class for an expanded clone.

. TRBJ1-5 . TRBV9 CASSVGFNSNQPQHF TGTGCCAGCAGCGTAGGATTCAATAGCAATCAGCCCCAGCATTTT
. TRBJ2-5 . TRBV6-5 CASSYSGGPETQYF TGTGCCAGCAGTTACTCGGGCGGTCCAGAGACCCAGTACTTC
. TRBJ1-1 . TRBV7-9 CASSLNTEAFF TGTGCCAGCAGCTTAAACACCGAAGCTTTCTTT
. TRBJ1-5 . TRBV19 CASAGFMGNQPQHF TGTGCCAGCGCGGGTTTTATGGGCAATCAGCCCCAGCATTTT
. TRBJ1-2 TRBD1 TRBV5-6 CASSEAQGARGYGYTF TGTGCCAGCAGCGAGGCCCAGGGGGCGCGCGGCTATGGCTACACCTTC
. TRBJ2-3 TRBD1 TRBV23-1 CASSQYGQGPFSTDTQYF TGCGCCAGCAGTCAATACGGACAGGGGCCCTTTAGCACAGATACGCAGTATTTT
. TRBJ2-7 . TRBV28 CASAAFFTYEQYF TGTGCCAGTGCAGCCTTTTTTACCTACGAGCAGTACTTC
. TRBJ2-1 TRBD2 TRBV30 CAWSVLRTSGYFSSYNEQFF TGTGCCTGGAGTGTACTCCGGACTAGCGGATACTTTAGTTCCTACAATGAGCAGTTCTTC
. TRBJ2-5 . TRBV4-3 CASSQEGEETQYF TGCGCCAGCAGCCAAGAGGGTGAGGAGACCCAGTACTTC
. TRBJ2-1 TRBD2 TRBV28 CASSSTGGPIYNEQFF TGTGCCAGCAGTTCCACGGGGGGGCCTATCTACAATGAGCAGTTCTTC
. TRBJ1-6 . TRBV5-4 CASSSGGGEYNSPLHF TGTGCCAGCAGCTCGGGAGGGGGTGAGTATAATTCACCCCTCCACTTT
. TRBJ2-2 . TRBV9 CASSVAKNTGELFF TGTGCCAGCAGCGTAGCTAAGAACACCGGGGAGCTGTTTTTT
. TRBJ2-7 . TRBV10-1 CASSEGGSYEQYF TGCGCCAGCAGTGAAGGGGGTTCCTACGAGCAGTACTTC
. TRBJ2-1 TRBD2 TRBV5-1 CASSQTGTINYNEQFF TGCGCCAGCAGTCAAACCGGGACTATTAACTACAATGAGCAGTTCTTC
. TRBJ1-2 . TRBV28 CASSPGTYGYTF TGTGCCAGCAGCCCCGGGACCTATGGCTACACCTTC
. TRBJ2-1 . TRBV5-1 CASSLARVRNEQFF TGCGCCAGCAGCTTGGCCAGGGTAAGAAATGAGCAGTTCTTC
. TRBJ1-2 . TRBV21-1 CARLPARVAVGYTF TGTGCCAGGCTACCTGCCAGGGTTGCGGTTGGCTACACCTTC
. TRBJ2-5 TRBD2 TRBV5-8 CASTSRTSRGETQYF TGTGCCAGCACATCTCGGACTAGCCGGGGGGAGACCCAGTACTTC
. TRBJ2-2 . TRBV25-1 CASSEALGQKSTGELFF TGTGCCAGCAGTGAAGCTTTGGGACAAAAGAGCACCGGGGAGCTGTTTTTT
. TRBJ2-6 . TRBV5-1 CASSSTASGANVLTF TGCGCCAGCAGCTCCACGGCCTCTGGGGCCAACGTCCTGACTTTC
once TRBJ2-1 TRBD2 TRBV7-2 CASSFSGGPYNEQFF TGTGCCAGCAGCTTTAGCGGGGGCCCTTACAATGAGCAGTTCTTC
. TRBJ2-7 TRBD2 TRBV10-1 CASSESRGDSYEQYF TGCGCCAGCAGTGAGTCGCGGGGGGACTCCTACGAGCAGTACTTC
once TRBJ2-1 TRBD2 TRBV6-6 CASSARGSSYNEQFF TGTGCCAGCAGTGCGCGCGGGAGCTCCTACAATGAGCAGTTCTTC
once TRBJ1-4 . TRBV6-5 CASSYSGGAGEKLFF TGTGCCAGCAGTTACTCGGGGGGGGCGGGAGAAAAACTGTTTTTT
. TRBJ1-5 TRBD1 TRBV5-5 CASSSTGGWGHQPQHF TGTGCCAGCAGCTCCACAGGGGGCTGGGGTCATCAACCCCAGCATTTT
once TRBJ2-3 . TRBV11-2 CASSFGSGTDTQYF TGTGCCAGCAGCTTTGGGAGCGGGACAGATACGCAGTATTTT
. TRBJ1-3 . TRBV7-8 CASSLAAGRFGNTIYF TGTGCCAGCAGCTTAGCCGCAGGGAGATTTGGAAACACCATATATTTT
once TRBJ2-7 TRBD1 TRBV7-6 CASSLGQGAWAEQYF TGTGCCAGCAGCCTAGGACAGGGGGCTTGGGCCGAGCAGTACTTC
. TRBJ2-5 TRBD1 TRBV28 CASNPGGVETQYF TGTGCCAGCAATCCAGGGGGCGTGGAGACCCAGTACTTC
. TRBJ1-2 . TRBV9 CASSVGGDSGYTF TGTGCCAGCAGCGTAGGCGGGGATTCCGGCTACACCTTC
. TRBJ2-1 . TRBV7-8 CASSFVWTQNNEQFF TGTGCCAGCAGCTTTGTGTGGACGCAAAACAATGAGCAGTTCTTC
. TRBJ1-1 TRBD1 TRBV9 CASSLQGAAEAFF TGTGCCAGCAGCTTACAGGGGGCTGCTGAAGCTTTCTTT
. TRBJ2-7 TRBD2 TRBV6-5 CASSELAGGLYEQYF TGTGCCAGCAGCGAACTAGCGGGAGGGCTGTACGAGCAGTACTTC
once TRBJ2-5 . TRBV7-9 CASSLTPVETQYF TGTGCCAGCAGCTTAACCCCCGTGGAGACCCAGTACTTC
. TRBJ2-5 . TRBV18 CASSPPWGQETQYF TGTGCCAGCTCACCACCATGGGGGCAAGAGACCCAGTACTTC
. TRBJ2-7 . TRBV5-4 CASSLAPGNTYEQYF TGTGCCAGCAGCTTGGCCCCCGGGAACACTTACGAGCAGTACTTC
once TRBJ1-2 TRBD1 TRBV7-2 CASSLSGQNYGYTF TGTGCCAGCAGCTTATCGGGACAGAACTATGGCTACACCTTC
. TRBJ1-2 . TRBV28 CASSWGREDYGYTF TGTGCCAGCAGTTGGGGGAGAGAGGACTATGGCTACACCTTC
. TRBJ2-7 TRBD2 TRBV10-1 CASSEGVAGSYEQYF TGCGCCAGCAGTGAGGGGGTAGCGGGCTCCTACGAGCAGTACTTC
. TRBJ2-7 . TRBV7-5 CARTPPLAGSYEQYF TGTGCCAGAACCCCGCCACTAGCAGGATCCTACGAGCAGTACTTC
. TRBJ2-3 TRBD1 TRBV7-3 CASSPEGARLDTQYF TGTGCCAGCAGCCCTGAGGGGGCGCGACTAGATACGCAGTATTTT
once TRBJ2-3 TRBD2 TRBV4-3 CASSQSPTSGGDTQYF TGCGCCAGCAGCCAATCCCCGACTAGCGGTGGGGATACGCAGTATTTT
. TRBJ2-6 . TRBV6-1 CASQTLSTGANVLTF TGTGCCAGCCAAACGCTGAGTACCGGGGCCAACGTCCTGACTTTC
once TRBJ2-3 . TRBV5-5 CASSSDLTTDTQYF TGTGCCAGCAGCTCGGACTTAACCACAGATACGCAGTATTTT
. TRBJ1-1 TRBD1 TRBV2 CASTGTGGSNTEAFF TGTGCCAGTACCGGGACAGGGGGAAGTAACACTGAAGCTTTCTTT
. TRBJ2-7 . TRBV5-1 CASSPEGRYEQYF TGCGCCAGCAGCCCAGAAGGCCGCTACGAGCAGTACTTC
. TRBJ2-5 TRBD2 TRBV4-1 CASSPSGREETQYF TGCGCCAGCAGTCCCAGCGGGAGGGAAGAGACCCAGTACTTC
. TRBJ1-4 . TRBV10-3 CAISSGSGATNEKLFF TGTGCCATCAGTTCCGGGTCGGGGGCCACTAATGAAAAACTGTTTTTT
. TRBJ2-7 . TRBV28 CASSPGLRSYEQYF TGTGCCAGCAGCCCCGGACTCAGAAGCTACGAGCAGTACTTC